This entry lists 23 T cell receptor beta chains sequenced from one sample in a study of shared clonotypes between healthy human individuals. The protocol was immunoSEQ multiplex PCR, while the TCRdb copy is restricted to in-frame clones and leaves out a portion. The data show about 2.2 million clones, approximately 94% seen once. The naive CD8 fraction comprised CD45RO-negative cells positively selected for CCR7 and excluded terminally differentiated effector memory CD45RA+ cells. The sequenced sample consisted of naive CD8+ T cells from PBMCs. These receptor sequences come from a man aged 18 to 30 in good health. Some clones in this sample may be carry-over from other donors' samples.

The chain employs TRBV7-8 and TRBJ1-5; 7 bases fit TRBD1. J lost 3 bases, V lost 3 bases, and 8 bases had no gene match. Germline CDR1 reads SGHVS; CDR2 reads FQNEAQ. The CDR3 has 16 residues. The CDR3: CASSLVPGQINQPQHF. The CDR3 DNA sequence: TGTGCCAGCAGCTTGGTCCCGGGACAGATCAATCAGCCCCAGCATTTT.

Concerning this clone itself: Other DNA sequences within the sample encode an identical CDR3. V and J are TRBV6-5 and TRBJ2-7; 10 bases map to TRBD2. With 0 bases clipped from V and 2 bases from J, the junction kept 4 bases outside the gene matches. CDR3 length equals 16 residues. CDR1 and CDR2 (germline): MNHEY, SVGAGI. DNA of the CDR3: TGTGCCAGCAGTTACTCGAGCGGGAGGGTGACCTACGAGCAGTACTTC. Translated, it gives CASSYSSGRVTYEQYF.

A note on this clone: Additional DNA sequences in this sample encode the identical CDR3. The genes are TRBV29-1 and TRBJ2-1; D unclear. This CDR3 is 12 amino acids long. Germline CDR1 and CDR2: SQVTM and ANQGSEA. V was trimmed by 2 bases and J by 4 bases, leaving 6 bases between them. As DNA, the CDR3 is TGCAGCGTTGAATTCGCGTACAATGAGCAGTTCTTC. It yields the protein CSVEFAYNEQFF.

Of note for this clone: This CDR3 is also generated by other DNA sequences in the sample. The chain combines TRBV7-9 with TRBJ2-1; 9 bases map to TRBD2. Germline assignment: CDR1 SEHNR and CDR2 FQNEAQ (reference sequence). CDR3 length equals 16 residues. J lost 4 bases, V lost 0 bases, and 4 bases had no gene match. The CDR3: CASSLAGLAGYNEQFF. The CDR3 DNA reads as TGTGCCAGCAGCTTAGCGGGTCTAGCGGGGTACAATGAGCAGTTCTTC.

This chain connects TRBV4-3 to TRBJ2-1, with a weak D call TRBD2 (6 bases). Trimming left V 4 bases short and J 8 bases short, with 30 bases between. From germline, CDR1 is LGHNA and CDR2 YSLEER. The CDR3 totals 19 residues. This chain's CDR3 is CASSRGVDSAEGNFDEQFF. The DNA for the CDR3 is TGCGCCAGCAGCCGAGGGGTGGACTCAGCGGAGGGGAATTTCGATGAGCAGTTCTTC.

The rearrangement links TRBV27 to TRBJ2-7, with a possible D match to TRBD2 (7 bases). With 2 bases removed from V and 1 base from J, the gap between germline ends came to 21 bases. The CDR3 extends over 18 amino acids. Germline CDR1 is MNHEY and CDR2 is SMNVEV (reference sequence). The CDR3 is CASSLRGQGLVFSYEQYF. In DNA, the CDR3 is TGTGCCAGCAGTTTAAGGGGACAAGGACTAGTTTTTTCCTACGAGCAGTACTTC.

This rearrangement joins TRBV27 to TRBJ2-7; the D gene is possibly TRBD2 (6 bases). The CDR3 spans 16 residues. In germline, CDR1 is MNHEY, CDR2 SMNVEV (reference sequence). Trimming removed 5 bases at V and 1 base at J, with 18 bases between. CDR3 in amino acids: CASSPGTGEISYEQYF. CDR3 nucleotides: TGTGCCAGCAGTCCCGGGACGGGGGAAATTTCCTACGAGCAGTACTTC.

The gene calls are TRBV27 and TRBJ2-7; D is perhaps TRBD1 (5 bases). The CDR3 runs to 13 residues. CDR1 is MNHEY and CDR2 is SMNVEV in the germline V gene (reference sequence). V was trimmed by 5 bases and J by 1 base, leaving 9 bases between them. Here the CDR3 reads CASSVRVSYEQYF. As DNA, the CDR3 is TGTGCCAGCAGTGTCAGGGTATCCTACGAGCAGTACTTC.

V is TRBV19 and J is TRBJ2-5; TRBD1 matches 7 bases. The CDR3 totals 17 residues. Germline lookup yields CDR1 LNHDA and CDR2 SQIVND (reference sequence). With 6 bases clipped from V and 3 bases from J, the junction kept 16 bases outside the gene matches. CDR3 coding DNA: TGTGCCAGTAGCCCAGGGCCCTCACCCGGACAGGAAGAGACCCAGTACTTC. It encodes CASSPGPSPGQEETQYF.

The chain joins TRBV5-6 to TRBJ1-2; 7 nucleotides match TRBD1. The CDR3 extends over 14 amino acids. CDR1 and CDR2 (germline): SGHDT, YYEEEE. V dropped 1 base and J dropped 2; count of bases not matched to a gene: 2. The CDR3 DNA is TGTGCCAGCAGCTTGACAGGGGTAAACTATGGCTACACCTTC. It codes for CASSLTGVNYGYTF.

The chain carries TRBV6-5 and TRBJ1-1; 12 bases are shared with TRBD1. CDR3 size: 12 residues. Germline loops: CDR1 MNHEY, CDR2 SVGAGI. J lost 14 bases, V lost 2 bases, and 3 bases had no gene match. The CDR3 reads CASSYPGQGAFF. In DNA, the CDR3 is TGTGCCAGCAGTTACCCGGGACAGGGGGCCTTCTTT.

The chain combines TRBV5-1 with TRBJ2-7; 8 nucleotides align to TRBD1. Germline CDR1 is SGHRS and CDR2 is YFSETQ. The V and J ends lost 0 bases and 3 bases, in that order; junction bases with no gene match: 8. The CDR3 consists of 16 residues. For the CDR3, the DNA is TGCGCCAGCAGCTTGGGTGACAGGGGTCTCCACTACGAGCAGTACTTC. Its protein is CASSLGDRGLHYEQYF. Based on the CDR3 plus reference TRBV5-1 and TRBJ2-7, the full variable domain is KAGVTQTPRYLIKTRGQQVTLSCSPISGHRSVSWYQQTPGQGLQFLFEYFSETQRNKGNFPGRFSGRQFSNSRSEMNVSTLELGDSALYLCASSLGDRGLHYEQYFGPGTRLTVT.

This chain joins TRBV27 and TRBJ2-7; no reliable D call. Trimming took 6 bases from V and 6 from J, leaving 12 bases between them. Germline loops: CDR1 MNHEY, CDR2 SMNVEV (reference sequence). This CDR3 has 12 amino acids. The CDR3 region is CASSQIGREQYF. CDR3 coding DNA: TGTGCCAGCAGCCAAATTGGGCGCGAGCAGTACTTC.

The rearrangement uses TRBV29-1 and TRBJ2-2; D may be TRBD1 or TRBD2 (5 bases each). CDR3 length: 12 residues. The germline CDR1 and CDR2 sequences are SQVTM and ANQGSEA. V was pared by 4 bases and J by 7 bases, with 10 bases between. The CDR3 DNA follows: TGCAGCGTTGTCAGGGCGGGCGGGGAGCTGTTTTTT. Translated: CSVVRAGGELFF.

V and J are TRBV5-6 and TRBJ1-1; D might be TRBD1 (6 bases). CDR1 is SGHDT and CDR2 is YYEEEE in the germline V gene. The CDR3 runs 14 residues. The V end was cut by 6 bases, the J end by 5 bases, with 17 bases between. Written as DNA, the CDR3 is TGTGCCAGCAACCTTGGACGGGGGCGGACTGAAGCTTTCTTT. Protein: CASNLGRGRTEAFF.

The chain has TRBV4-1 and TRBJ1-5; possible D gene TRBD1, 5 bases. This CDR3 has 16 amino acids. From germline, CDR1 is MGHRA and CDR2 YSYEKL. V was clipped by 0 bases and J by 5 bases, with 14 bases between them. The CDR3 nucleotides are TGCGCCAGCAGCCAAGATAAAGTCCCCAGGGATCAGCCCCAGCATTTT. This encodes CASSQDKVPRDQPQHF.

As regards this clone: The same CDR3 arises from other DNA sequences in this sample as well. The chain recombines TRBV29-1 with TRBJ2-2; TRBD1 aligns across 7 bases. From germline, CDR1 is SQVTM and CDR2 ANQGSEA. The CDR3 length is 14 residues. V lost 3 bases, J lost 5 bases, and 6 bases stayed unmatched. As DNA, the CDR3 is TGCAGCGTTGAGATAGACAGGGTTACCGGGGAGCTGTTTTTT. Protein sequence: CSVEIDRVTGELFF.

With regard to this clone: The same CDR3 arises from other DNA sequences in this sample as well. The rearrangement uses TRBV27 and TRBJ2-7, with 7 bases that match TRBD2. CDR1 and CDR2 from the germline V gene are MNHEY and SMNVEV (reference sequence). This CDR3 is 14 amino acids long. V lost 0 bases to trimming and J lost 3 bases; unmatched junction nucleotides: 2. CDR3 coding DNA: TGTGCCAGCAGTTTATCGGGGGGGGGCTACGAGCAGTACTTC. Translating gives CASSLSGGGYEQYF.

This chain uses TRBV6-6 with TRBJ2-7; D not resolved. Germline lookup yields CDR1 MNHNY and CDR2 SVGAGI (reference sequence). The ends were cut back, 4 bases at V and 7 bases at J, with 11 bases in the middle. This CDR3 contains 12 residues. CDR3 sequence reads: CASSSTREEQYF. CDR3 nucleotide sequence: TGTGCCAGCAGTTCCACTCGAGAGGAGCAGTACTTC.

The chain combines TRBV7-9 with TRBJ1-2; D unresolved. Germline V CDR1 and CDR2: SEHNR, FQNEAQ (reference sequence). V shed 5 bases and J shed 6 bases, with 22 bases lying between them. This CDR3 is 16 amino acids long. This CDR3 reads CASSPPGYTPLDGYTF. The CDR3 DNA follows: TGTGCCAGCAGCCCCCCGGGGTACACTCCCTTGGATGGCTACACCTTC.

The V call is TRBV9, the J call TRBJ2-1; D call uncertain. Trimming took 0 bases from V and 5 from J, leaving 12 bases between them. The CDR3 consists of 15 residues. Germline loops: CDR1 SGDLS, CDR2 YYNGEE. The CDR3, as DNA: TGTGCCAGCAGCGTAGGTGTCTCCCCCAACAATGAGCAGTTCTTC. The encoded protein is CASSVGVSPNNEQFF.

V is TRBV9 and J is TRBJ2-3, with 7 bases fitting TRBD2. The germline V gene encodes CDR1 SGDLS and CDR2 YYNGEE. After removal of 3 bases from V and 0 bases from J, the junction contained 4 bases not matched to a gene. The length of the CDR3 is 15 residues. The CDR3 DNA reads as TGTGCCAGCAGCGCAAGCGGGAAAAGCACAGATACGCAGTATTTT. Its protein product is CASSASGKSTDTQYF.

This chain links TRBV7-9 with TRBJ1-4; D is unresolved. Germline V gives CDR1 SEHNR, CDR2 FQNEAQ (reference sequence). V was cut by 2 bases and J by 6 bases, with 7 bases left in between. The CDR3 is 13 amino acids. The DNA for the CDR3 is TGTGCCAGCAGCTTAAACGGCGATGAAAAACTGTTTTTT. Its translation is CASSLNGDEKLFF.